This entry describes one T cell receptor (beta chain). The antigen is undetermined. Compared with germline, one end of the junction differs, possibly owing to a read error. This entry is derived from a study of T cells in localized non-small cell lung cancer. Whole-study findings and limits: Adjacent lung held a median approximately 57 of the top 100 tumor clones. The study sequenced only one region of the tumor. As a result, intratumor heterogeneity could not be excluded and remains possible.

Here immunoSEQ multiplex PCR was the method, and the copy in TCRdb shows in-frame clones only, minus some. The data hold about 28,000 clones, with 80% to 85% observed a single time. The CDR3 sequence is 15 residues long. The germline V gene encodes CDR1 MNHEY and CDR2 SVGAGI. This clonotype was obtained from a man aged 40 to 70 with stage III lung adenocarcinoma. The source material was peripheral blood mononuclear cells, sampled before any cancer treatment. The V call is TRBV6-5, the J call TRBJ1-1; TRBD1 agrees at 8 bases. CDR3 sequence (DNA): TGTGCCGGCAGTTACTCGACAGGGGTCTCCACTGAAGCTTTCTTT. As protein: CAGSYSTGVSTEAFF.